What follows are 13 T cell receptor beta chains derived from one specimen sequenced in a study of blood T cell repertoires in COVID-19. Sequenced by immunoSEQ multiplex PCR; TCRdb stores in-frame clones only, minus some. This table holds about 330,000 clones, around 90% found once. Sequenced: PBMCs or T cells enriched from blood (not recorded which). These TCRs come from a woman in her 30s who had recovered from COVID-19.

The chain links TRBV7-8 to TRBJ1-2; D perhaps matches TRBD1 (5 bases). The germline V and J ends were trimmed by 5 bases and 1 base, with 20 bases remaining between them. The CDR3 is made up of 17 amino acids. Germline assignment: CDR1 SGHVS and CDR2 FQNEAQ. CDR3 in amino acids: CASSPRANNLINYGYTF. The DNA for the CDR3 is TGTGCCAGCAGCCCCAGGGCCAACAATCTGATTAACTATGGCTACACCTTC.

The J gene is TRBJ1-2, the V gene TRBV6-5; possibly TRBD1 for D (6 bases). Germline CDR1 and CDR2: MNHEY and SVGAGI. The CDR3 spans 13 residues. V was trimmed by 8 bases and J by 0 bases, leaving 10 bases between them. CDR3 sequence reads: CASLRTANYGYTF. For the CDR3, the DNA is TGTGCCAGCCTTCGGACAGCTAACTATGGCTACACCTTC.

This clone was recorded only once. The chain is built from TRBV5-6 and TRBJ1-6; 9 positions agree with TRBD1. The CDR3 has 14 amino acids. With V trimmed by 4 bases and J by 13 bases, 9 bases remained unmatched. The V gene's germline CDR1 is SGHDT and CDR2 YYEEEE. The CDR3 loop reads CASSEGTGLAPLHF. The CDR3 coding sequence is TGTGCCAGCAGCGAGGGGACAGGGCTGGCCCCCCTCCACTTT.

The chain carries TRBV5-1 and TRBJ1-2; D not resolved. The CDR3 is 15 amino acids. Looked up from germline, CDR1 is SGHRS and CDR2 is YFSETQ. V was trimmed by 1 base and J by 8 bases, leaving 18 bases between them. The CDR3 reads CASSLPGNPPPGYTF. The CDR3 bases are TGCGCCAGCAGCTTGCCCGGGAACCCACCTCCGGGCTACACCTTC.

The rearrangement links TRBV4-1 to TRBJ1-1, with 7 bases fitting TRBD1. With 4 bases clipped from V and 0 bases from J, the junction kept 5 bases outside the gene matches. The CDR3 is 15 residues long. Germline CDR1 and CDR2: MGHRA and YSYEKL. DNA for the CDR3: TGCGCCAGCAGCCTAGCCGGGACAGTGAACACTGAAGCTTTCTTT. Protein sequence: CASSLAGTVNTEAFF.

The chain combines TRBV3-1 (or the pseudogene TRBV3-2) with TRBJ2-7; no reliable D call. Germline V lookup: CDR1 LGHDT, CDR2 YNNKEL (reference sequence). Deletions cut 1 base from V and 5 bases from J, with 3 bases between. The CDR3 consists of 11 residues. The CDR3 spells CASSQVNEQYF. CDR3 in DNA: TGTGCCAGCAGCCAAGTAAACGAGCAGTACTTC.

To note about this clone: Other DNA sequences of this sample code for an identical CDR3. The gene calls are TRBV6-2 or TRBV6-3 and TRBJ2-3; D unresolved. The CDR3 has 12 residues. Germline CDR1 MNHEY, CDR2 SVGEGT. With 4 bases removed from V and 0 bases from J, the gap between germline ends came to 2 bases. CDR3 protein: CASSLSTDTQYF. CDR3 coding DNA: TGTGCCAGCAGTTTAAGCACAGATACGCAGTATTTT.

The rearrangement links TRBV7-2 to TRBJ2-5, with D perhaps TRBD1 (9 bases). With 4 bases removed from V and 5 bases from J, the gap between germline ends came to 17 bases. This CDR3 is 15 amino acids long. Germline CDR1 SGHTA, CDR2 FQGNSA. The CDR3 spells CASSYTGGGRETQYF. For the CDR3, the DNA is TGTGCCAGCAGCTACACAGGGGGCGGGAGGGAGACCCAGTACTTC. Filled out from reference TRBV7-2 and TRBJ2-5, the complete variable domain reads GAGVSQSPSNKVTEKGKDVELRCDPISGHTALYWYRQSLGQGLEFLIYFQGNSAPDKSGLPSDRFSAERTGGSVSTLTIQRTQQEDSAVYLCASSYTGGGRETQYFGPGTRLLVL.

This clone has only a few counts. The CDR3 region is CALEGGTGLEGYTF. The CDR3 DNA is TGTGCCCTCGAGGGGGGGACAGGGTTGGAGGGCTACACCTTC. V is TRBV30 and J is TRBJ1-2, with 9 bases that match TRBD1. This CDR3 region has 14 residues. With 8 bases clipped from V and 8 bases from J, the junction kept 15 bases outside the gene matches. Germline V gene sequence: CDR1 GTSNPN, CDR2 SVGIG (reference sequence).

This chain uses TRBV6-2 or TRBV6-3 with TRBJ1-2; tentatively, D is TRBD1 (5 bases). V shed 2 bases and J shed 2 bases, with 12 bases lying between them. There are 15 residues in the CDR3. From germline, CDR1 is MNHEY and CDR2 SVGEGT. The CDR3 loop reads CASSYGAVSNYGYTF. In DNA form, the CDR3 reads TGTGCCAGCAGTTACGGGGCAGTATCAAACTATGGCTACACCTTC.

This clone showed up just once. The chain carries TRBV9 and TRBJ1-2, with D unresolved. This CDR3 spans 12 amino acids. V gave up 4 bases and J gave up 3 bases, with 7 bases separating them. Germline-derived CDR1 and CDR2 are SGDLS and YYNGEE. This chain's CDR3 is CASSSQHYGYTF. DNA of the CDR3: TGTGCCAGCAGCTCACAGCACTATGGCTACACCTTC.

The rearrangement joins TRBV3-1 (or the pseudogene TRBV3-2) to TRBJ2-3, with 8 bases lining up with TRBD1. The CDR3 extends over 15 amino acids. V was pared by 2 bases and J by 4 bases, with 5 bases of the junction left unmatched. The germline V gene has CDR1 LGHDT and CDR2 YNNKEL (reference sequence). CDR3 loop: CASSQQGAVSDTQYF. CDR3 coding DNA: TGTGCCAGCAGCCAACAGGGGGCGGTTTCAGATACGCAGTATTTT.

The chain couples TRBV6-2 or TRBV6-3 to TRBJ1-5; weak D call: TRBD1 (5 bases). This CDR3 has 17 residues. The V gene lost 2 bases and the J gene lost 4 bases, with 18 bases spanning the gap. CDR1 and CDR2 (germline): MNHEY, SVGEGT. This CDR3 reads CASSYPRAQGANQPQHF. In DNA, the CDR3 is TGTGCCAGCAGTTACCCTAGGGCGCAGGGTGCGAATCAGCCCCAGCATTTT.